A single T cell receptor beta chain is shown here with its context. This sample is drawn from a study of CD8 T cells in Susac syndrome. Reverse transcription of roughly 0.5 to 1 ug RNA used random hexamers. TCRdb passed the immunoSEQ multiplex PCR reads through MiXCR, listing each CDR3 protein once. The sample lists some 190,000 distinct CDR3 sequences, about 94% occurring once. Sequencing of TCR beta was undertaken in CD8+ and CD4+ T cells derived from blood. This clonotype originated in a human donor with Susac syndrome. The sample consisted of CD4+ T cells from PBMCs.

The CDR3 coding sequence is TGTGCCAGTAAACTAACCCCGGGACAGTACTACGAGCAGTACTTC. It translates to CASKLTPGQYYEQYF. This chain connects TRBV19 to TRBJ2-7; 7 nucleotides align to TRBD1. The CDR3 spans 15 residues. Germline values: CDR1 LNHDA, CDR2 SQIVND (reference sequence). After removal of 7 bases from V and 3 bases from J, the junction contained 12 bases not matched to a gene.